These 5 T cell receptor beta chains were sequenced from one sample in a study of human T cells and chemical hapten exposure. Time point specified: patch test 3, about 24 weeks after DPC sensitization. Regarding treatment: therapeutic diphenylcyclopropenone sensitization with weekly scalp DPC. TCRdb passed the RACE reads through MiXCR, listing each CDR3 protein once. This table holds roughly 71,000 distinct CDR3 sequences, around 10% found once. The sequencing here drew on whole blood, taken in connection with sensitization to the hapten diphenylcyclopropenone (DPC). Every receptor here comes from a woman aged 45-60 years with alopecia areata. Some clones in this sample may be carry-over from other donors' samples.

The sample holds a few counts of this clonotype. This chain joins TRBV29-1 and TRBJ2-2; the D gene is possibly TRBD1 (6 bases). Trimming took 3 bases from V and 4 from J, leaving 9 bases between them. The CDR3 covers 13 residues. Germline assignment: CDR1 SQVTM and CDR2 ANQGSEA. The CDR3 DNA reads as TGCAGCGTTGAGGGACAAACCACCGGGGAGCTGTTTTTT. Encoded protein: CSVEGQTTGELFF.

In its sample, this clonotype was seen a few times. The chain employs TRBV4-2 and TRBJ1-2; D call uncertain. V was pared by 1 base and J by 2 bases, with 5 bases between. This CDR3 is built from 13 residues. CDR1 and CDR2 (germline): LGHNA, YNFKEQ. The CDR3 coding sequence is TGTGCCAGCAGCCAAGTCCTCAACTATGGCTACACCTTC. It is translated as CASSQVLNYGYTF.

This clonotype has more than one count but fewer than ten. At one end the junction does not follow the germline gene, possibly because of a read error. The chain combines TRBV11-3 with TRBJ2-4; D perhaps matches TRBD1 (6 bases). Germline-derived CDR1 and CDR2 are SGHNT and YENEEA. The CDR3 covers 14 residues. CDR3 amino acids: CARSFQGAKNIQYF. In DNA form, the CDR3 reads TGTGCCAGAAGCTTCCAGGGGGCCAAAAACATTCAGTACTTC.

This clonotype has at least ten counts. The chain recombines TRBV5-1 with TRBJ1-1; no definite D call. This CDR3 is built from 14 residues. Germline V lookup: CDR1 SGHRS, CDR2 YFSETQ. Trimming stripped 0 bases from V and 1 base from J, with 7 bases between. The DNA of the CDR3 is TGCGCCAGCAGCTTGGTACAGACGAACACTGAAGCTTTCTTT. It yields the protein CASSLVQTNTEAFF.

This clonotype was recorded many times. CDR3 DNA: TGTGCCAGCAGCCAAGACGTCGTGAAAAAACTGTTTTTT. Its protein is CASSQDVVKKLFF. The chain is built from TRBV14 and TRBJ1-4; D not resolved. CDR1 is SGHDN and CDR2 is FVKESK in the germline V gene. The CDR3 is 13 residues long. V lost 0 bases and J 9 bases, leaving 8 bases between the germline ends.